A selection of T cell receptor beta chains follows, all from one sample in a study of cytomegalovirus exposure and HLA in healthy donors. Some clones are missing from TCRdb's copy, which holds only in-frame ones; the method was immunoSEQ multiplex PCR. This table has some 140,000 clones, 60% to 80% appearing once. The sample taken for sequencing was PBMCs. These receptors came from a man aged 18-30 years in good health and CMV-seronegative. Each CDR3 is given without its conserved first and last residue. The size field is filled for only some rows; it gives once, few, many or a size class.

-	TRBV7-2	ASSLGGQGTYNEQF
-	TRBV30	AWSEGISGYT
-	TRBV7-9	ASSPSSTDTQY
-	TRBV2	ASTVGAGYGYT
-	TRBV27	ASSLGLAVETQY
few	TRBV10-3	AISEYRQGAHTEAF
-	TRBV10-3	AISEQQGSDYGYT
once	TRBV7-6	ASSSGQGHSYEQY
-	TRBV7-9	ASSSPGANTEAF
-	TRBV6-6	ASSYSTQRGNEQF
-	TRBV6-1	ASSEHLGGEQY
-	TRBV30	ALRTGGFSPLH
-	TRBV5-1	ASSSGRGGGTDTQY
-	TRBV7-3	ASSLTGLAGRGGQF
-	TRBV11-3	ASSSVRAEGYNEQF
-	TRBV7-9	SSSFPTGADTGELF
once	TRBV30	AWSVRGAGGTEAF
once	TRBV15	ATRDTGVRGYT
-	TRBV5-1	ASSLEGGTYNSPLH
-	TRBV2	ASRGGSIYEQY
few	TRBV6-1	ASSVGGLRSYEQY
-	TRBV4-3	ASSQVRGSPRGAF
-	TRBV5-1	ASSAGLAFNEQF
-	TRBV5-6	ASSSGQGIGYEQY
few	TRBV5-8	ASSPQDRWGYT
-	TRBV7-9	ASSPPPLTSGGDNEQF
-	TRBV5-1	ASGGGAAQDTQY
-	TRBV2	ASSENRNYGYT
-	TRBV2	ASSGWEAGANVLT
-	TRBV25-1	ASSEYWDRPGDTQY
-	TRBV6-1	ASLGLGQINSPLH
-	TRBV2	ASGDFFQETQY
-	TRBV18	ASSPSPRDTEAF
-	TRBV27	ASSPPPGQGADYGYT
-	TRBV10-3	ATGTVTDTQY
few	TRBV6-5	ASRGTGGWEKLF
-	TRBV19	ASNFYQGANQPQH
few	TRBV4-3	ASSRGTGGYGYT
-	TRBV7-8	ASSRMTGLAF
-	TRBV6-1	ASKYSYEQY
-	TRBV7-9	SSSLTGQGRSYEQY
-	TRBV9	ASSDGTGLRSGANVLT
-	TRBV4-2	ASSQVVAGGPHNEQF
once	TRBV4-1	ASSQGPGKTYEQY
-	TRBV19	ASSPARGGGYEQY
-	TRBV2	ASTGTGPGPLH
few	TRBV4-2	ASSQVLRGQVTGELF
few	TRBV7-2	ASSLGGQPNEQF
few	TRBV27	ASSSLSGANVLT
once	TRBV5-4	ASSSGQQVEQY